The sequence of this TCR beta chain was determined in a study of cytomegalovirus exposure and HLA in healthy donors. From the 120-subject validation cohort, which was separate from the approximately 700-subject first cohort, the donors were drawn. The germline V gene has CDR1 MNHEY and CDR2 SVGAGI. The CDR3 contains 15 residues. V was shortened by 7 bases and J by 7 bases, with 22 bases between the two germline ends. Clones were read by immunoSEQ multiplex PCR, and TCRdb kept only the in-frame ones, dropping some. The sample gives under 200,000 clones, approximately 89% of which show up once; over 9% is in the top ten.

The clonotype comes from a woman aged 18-35 years in good health and CMV-seropositive. The chain has TRBV6-5 and TRBJ1-2, with D maybe TRBD1 (6 bases). Sequencing was done on a sample of PBMCs. CDR3 residues: CASTETQGSGPGYTF. The CDR3 DNA follows: TGTGCCAGCACCGAAACACAGGGATCGGGCCCTGGCTACACCTTC.